These T cell receptor beta chains were read from a single sample in a study of T cell changes during pregnancy in multiple sclerosis. Only in-frame clones appear in the TCRdb table, and some are missing; sequencing was by immunoSEQ multiplex PCR. The data show 40,000 to 60,000 clones, 80% to 95% seen once. Here the sequenced sample was peripheral blood, taken after pregnancy. Every receptor here comes from a female donor with multiple sclerosis, enrolled in a pregnancy study. CDR3s include the opening cysteine and the closing phenylalanine or tryptophan. D genes are given only for firm matches. The listing skips clone size in some rows; elsewhere it reads once, few, many or a size class.

j_gene,abundance,v_gene,d_gene,CDR3aa,CDR3nt
TRBJ1-6,few,TRBV6-1,TRBD1,CASSELWDRPFSPLHF,TGTGCCAGCAGTGAACTCTGGGACAGGCCTTTTTCACCCCTCCACTTT
TRBJ2-7,NA,TRBV9,TRBD2,CASSVSPGLAGSSYEQYF,TGTGCCAGCAGCGTAAGCCCGGGACTAGCGGGGAGCTCCTACGAGCAGTACTTC
TRBJ2-1,NA,TRBV13,TRBD2,CASSFIAGDPYTEQFF,TGTGCCAGCAGCTTTATAGCGGGGGATCCCTACACGGAGCAGTTCTTC
TRBJ2-5,NA,TRBV7-2,TRBD2,CASSLDAGGVETQYF,TGTGCCAGCAGCTTAGATGCGGGGGGGGTGGAGACCCAGTACTTC
TRBJ1-2,NA,TRBV29-1,NA,CSVERENYGYTF,TGCAGCGTTGAGCGGGAAAACTATGGCTACACCTTC
TRBJ2-4,NA,TRBV9,NA,CASSASPSGAKNIQYF,TGTGCCAGCAGCGCAAGCCCCAGCGGGGCCAAAAACATTCAGTACTTC
TRBJ1-4,NA,TRBV27,TRBD1,CASSSMGQIKTNEKLFF,TGTGCCAGCAGTTCCATGGGACAGATTAAAACTAATGAAAAACTGTTTTTT
TRBJ2-5,NA,TRBV7-2,TRBD1,CASSLGQGVQETQYF,TGTGCCAGCAGCTTAGGGCAGGGGGTCCAAGAGACCCAGTACTTC
TRBJ2-1,few,TRBV7-9,TRBD1,CASRARDRSYNEQFF,TGTGCCAGCAGGGCCCGGGACAGGAGCTACAATGAGCAGTTCTTC
TRBJ1-1,NA,TRBV5-1,NA,CASSRGAGTGDYTEAFF,TGCGCCAGCAGCCGCGGGGCAGGGACGGGCGATTACACTGAAGCTTTCTTT
TRBJ1-6,few,TRBV6-1,TRBD1,CAGGQGVNSPLHF,TGTGCCGGGGGACAGGGGGTGAATTCACCCCTCCACTTT
TRBJ2-2,NA,TRBV6-4,TRBD2,CASSNSGENTGELFF,TGTGCCAGCAGCAACAGCGGGGAGAACACCGGGGAGCTGTTTTTT
TRBJ1-2,once,TRBV4-3,NA,CASSQDRGEGYGYTF,TGCGCCAGCAGCCAAGATCGGGGGGAGGGCTATGGCTACACCTTC
TRBJ1-3,NA,TRBV9,NA,CASSERGFSGNTIYF,TGTGCCAGCAGCGAAAGGGGTTTCTCTGGAAACACCATATATTTT
TRBJ2-5,NA,TRBV4-3,NA,CASSQEEGIISRETQYF,TGCGCCAGCAGCCAAGAGGAGGGGATCATTTCAAGAGAGACCCAGTACTTC
TRBJ1-6,NA,TRBV19,NA,CASKEESSYNSPLHF,TGTGCCAGTAAGGAGGAAAGCTCCTATAATTCACCCCTCCACTTT
TRBJ2-7,NA,TRBV5-6,NA,CASSRRSYEQYF,TGTGCCAGCAGCCGCAGATCCTACGAGCAGTACTTC
TRBJ2-3,NA,TRBV11-2,TRBD2,CASSLDHAGLASHTQYF,TGTGCCAGCAGCTTAGATCATGCGGGACTAGCTTCCCATACGCAGTATTTT
TRBJ2-1,NA,TRBV7-3,TRBD2,CASSLRAHGGSSYNEQFF,TGTGCCAGCAGCTTAAGGGCCCACGGCGGGAGCTCCTACAATGAGCAGTTCTTC
TRBJ2-1,once,TRBV6-1,NA,CASGLGGTNEQFF,TGTGCCAGCGGTCTTGGAGGGACCAATGAGCAGTTCTTC
TRBJ1-1,NA,TRBV5-6,TRBD1,CASKERTGGLWTEAFF,TGTGCCAGCAAAGAAAGGACAGGGGGATTGTGGACTGAAGCTTTCTTT
TRBJ2-7,NA,TRBV14,NA,CASSPLDRTYEQYF,TGTGCCAGCAGCCCCCTGGACAGAACCTACGAGCAGTACTTC
TRBJ2-3,NA,TRBV6-4,TRBD2,CASSAIAGAGSTDTQYF,TGTGCCAGCAGTGCAATAGCGGGGGCCGGAAGCACAGATACGCAGTATTTT
TRBJ1-1,NA,TRBV6-5,NA,CASRGMNTEAFF,TGTGCCAGTCGAGGGATGAACACTGAAGCTTTCTTT
TRBJ1-2,NA,TRBV6-1,TRBD1,CASSFRQGGTDGYTF,TGTGCCAGCAGTTTTAGACAGGGGGGAACGGATGGCTACACCTTC
TRBJ1-1,NA,TRBV7-3,NA,CASSPGPTQGEAFF,TGTGCCAGCAGCCCGGGTCCTACGCAGGGTGAAGCTTTCTTT
TRBJ2-5,NA,TRBV27,TRBD1,CASSRGQGRRETQYF,TGTGCCAGCAGTCGCGGACAGGGGAGACGAGAGACCCAGTACTTC
TRBJ1-3,NA,TRBV13,TRBD1,CASSTYRGTGNTIYF,TGTGCCAGCAGCACTTACAGGGGAACTGGAAACACCATATATTTT
TRBJ2-7,NA,TRBV6-5,NA,CASSEGLEQYF,TGTGCCAGCAGTGAGGGTCTCGAGCAGTACTTC
TRBJ1-3,once,TRBV19,NA,CASSPRRGSGNTIYF,TGTGCCAGTAGTCCCCGGCGAGGCTCTGGAAACACCATATATTTT
TRBJ1-2,NA,TRBV20-1,NA,CSARGLGGYTF,TGCAGTGCTAGGGGCCTTGGTGGCTACACCTTC
TRBJ1-6,NA,TRBV5-4,NA,CASSLQRGDDSPLHF,TGTGCCAGCAGCTTGCAGAGAGGCGATGATTCACCCCTCCACTTT
TRBJ1-5,NA,TRBV6-1,NA,CASREPGLSQPQHF,TGTGCCAGCAGGGAACCAGGTTTGAGTCAGCCCCAGCATTTT
TRBJ1-1,NA,TRBV7-2,NA,CASNPGGGVMNTEAFF,TGTGCCAGCAACCCGGGCGGGGGGGTTATGAACACTGAAGCTTTCTTT
TRBJ1-1,NA,TRBV9,TRBD1,CASSVTTGGKYTEAFF,TGTGCCAGCAGCGTAACGACAGGGGGCAAGTACACTGAAGCTTTCTTT
TRBJ2-3,NA,TRBV30,NA,CAWSAREDTQYF,TGTGCCTGGAGTGCTCGGGAAGATACGCAGTATTTT
TRBJ1-2,NA,TRBV27,NA,CASSFRGGGYTF,TGTGCCAGCAGCTTCAGGGGTGGTGGCTACACCTTC
TRBJ1-5,once,TRBV5-1,NA,CASSSGHGDSNQPQHF,TGCGCCAGCAGCTCGGGCCACGGGGATAGCAATCAGCCCCAGCATTTT
TRBJ2-7,NA,TRBV19,TRBD1,CASSFDGTGGTYEQYF,TGTGCCAGTAGTTTTGATGGGACAGGGGGCACCTACGAGCAGTACTTC
TRBJ1-4,NA,TRBV6-6,NA,CAGGARGEAEKLFF,TGTGCCGGGGGGGCGCGGGGGGAAGCTGAAAAACTGTTTTTT
TRBJ2-1,NA,TRBV20-1,NA,CSASTGPEQFF,TGCAGTGCTTCTACAGGGCCTGAGCAGTTCTTC
TRBJ2-2,NA,TRBV2,TRBD2,CASISPGSGGTTGELFF,TGTGCCAGCATCTCCCCGGGAAGCGGGGGGACCACCGGGGAGCTGTTTTTT
TRBJ1-2,NA,TRBV20-1,NA,CSASLSGYTF,TGCAGTGCTAGCTTATCTGGCTACACCTTC
TRBJ2-3,once,TRBV7-2,TRBD1,CASSLGQGVTDTQYF,TGTGCCAGCAGCTTAGGACAGGGAGTCACAGATACGCAGTATTTT
TRBJ1-3,NA,TRBV9,NA,CASSVEGGSGNTIYF,TGTGCCAGCAGCGTAGAGGGAGGCTCTGGAAACACCATATATTTT
TRBJ1-6,NA,TRBV27,NA,CASSLSGRRGWVGAPLHF,TGTGCCAGCAGTTTATCGGGGAGGAGGGGCTGGGTCGGGGCACCCCTCCACTTT
TRBJ2-3,once,TRBV9,TRBD1,CASSGRGTGTDTQYF,TGTGCCAGCAGCGGACGCGGGACAGGAACAGATACGCAGTATTTT
TRBJ1-2,NA,TRBV27,NA,CASRPDRYNYGYTF,TGTGCCAGCAGACCGGACAGATATAACTATGGCTACACCTTC